A single sample is the source of the 16 T cell receptor beta chains below, sequenced in a study of CD8+CD57+ T cells in acquired aplastic anemia. In patients chosen for sequencing, flow cytometry had shown CD8+CD57+ cell expansion. TCR beta VDJ and CDR3 were profiled, and genomic DNA was the template. TCRdb re-called the reads through MiXCR, storing one row per CDR3 protein. The sample carries hundreds of thousands of distinct CDR3 sequences, more than 25% recorded once. Source material: sorted CD4+, CD8+, or CD8+CD57+ T cells (not recorded which) from PBMCs. The receptors were sampled from a human donor with aplastic anemia.

Notes on this clonotype: Germline is not matched at one junction end, which may reflect a read error. This chain connects TRBV29-1 to TRBJ1-5; D gene uncertain. CDR3 length: 11 residues. The germline V gene has CDR1 SQVTM and CDR2 ANQGSEA. The CDR3 sequence: CSVGDNRPQHF. The CDR3 nucleotides are TGTAGCGTTGGTGACAATCGGCCCCAGCATTTT.

The gene calls are TRBV5-1 and TRBJ1-1; weak D call: TRBD1 (5 bases). The CDR3 totals 17 residues. CDR1 and CDR2 from the germline V gene are SGHRS and YFSETQ. Between the trimmed V and J ends, which lost 4 bases and 2 bases, there was a span of 21 bases. In nucleotides, the CDR3 is TGCGCCAGCAGCGCGCCCCTCGGGGGGACGTCAAACACTGAAGCTTTCTTT. This gives the protein CASSAPLGGTSNTEAFF.

The table lists this clonotype with a few counts. The gene calls are TRBV10-3 and TRBJ2-7; D unresolved. The germline gives CDR1 ENHRY, CDR2 SYGVKD. V was cut by 10 bases and J by 7 bases, with 17 bases left in between. The length of the CDR3 is 12 residues. Here the CDR3 DNA reads TGTGCCAGCAGCCCCGGCTACAATGAGCAGTACTTC. Amino acids: CASSPGYNEQYF.

This clonotype was found many times. The rearrangement links TRBV4-2 to TRBJ1-2, with 10 positions matching TRBD1. The germline V gene has CDR1 LGHNA and CDR2 YNFKEQ. The CDR3 loop spans 14 amino acids. The J segment lost 8 bases and the V segment lost 3 bases, leaving 6 bases of the junction unmatched. For the CDR3, the DNA is TGTGCCAGCAGCCAGGAGGACAGGGGGATAGGCTACACCTTC. This codes for CASSQEDRGIGYTF.

The gene calls are TRBV15 and TRBJ2-1, with unresolved D. CDR3 length: 15 amino acids. Trimming left V 0 bases short and J 12 bases short, with 18 bases between. Germline values: CDR1 LNHNV, CDR2 YYDKDF (reference sequence). CDR3 residues: CATSRDRVGSGTQFF. The CDR3 DNA sequence: TGTGCCACCAGCAGAGATCGTGTAGGATCCGGTACGCAGTTCTTC.

This clonotype was observed a handful of times. The chain carries TRBV20-1 and TRBJ2-3; 16 bases map to TRBD2. Germline trimming cut 2 bases from V and 0 bases from J; bases unmatched to any gene: 5. Germline V gene sequence: CDR1 DFQATT, CDR2 SNEGSKA (reference sequence). CDR3 length equals 18 residues. The CDR3 DNA is TGCAGTGCTAGACCGGGACTAGCGGGGGGGCCTAGCACAGATACGCAGTATTTT. Residues: CSARPGLAGGPSTDTQYF.

A few counts support this clonotype. V and J are TRBV19 and TRBJ1-6; possible D gene TRBD1, 5 bases. The ends were cut back, 6 bases at V and 5 bases at J, with 17 bases in the middle. Germline values: CDR1 LNHDA, CDR2 SQIVND (reference sequence). The CDR3 has 16 residues. DNA for the CDR3: TGTGCCAGTAGCTCCTCAGGAGGGGACGATAATTCACCCCTCCACTTT. It codes for CASSSSGGDDNSPLHF.

The rearrangement uses TRBV3-1 and TRBJ1-5; D call uncertain. Germline V lookup: CDR1 LGHDT, CDR2 YNNKEL (reference sequence). This CDR3 spans 13 amino acids. Deletions cut 3 bases from V and 9 bases from J, with 12 bases between. CDR3 in DNA: TGTGCCAGCAGCCACGATCCGGTAATGCCCCAGCATTTT. Translated, it gives CASSHDPVMPQHF.

At least ten counts were recorded for this clonotype. J is TRBJ1-3 and V is TRBV20-1, with no clear D. The germline V gene has CDR1 DFQATT and CDR2 SNEGSKA (reference sequence). The CDR3 length is 14 residues. Trimming pared 1 base from V and 4 bases from J, leaving 11 bases between. The CDR3 sequence: CSARVGRPGNTIYF. The CDR3 DNA reads TGCAGTGCTAGAGTCGGAAGACCGGGAAACACCATATATTTT.

The chain employs TRBV2 and TRBJ1-1; TRBD1 matches at 10 bases. V lost 5 bases and J lost 1; bases outside the gene matches: 7. The CDR3 has 16 amino acids. The germline V gene encodes CDR1 SNHLY and CDR2 FYNNEI. CDR3 sequence: CASSRRQGAGNTEAFF. The DNA for the CDR3 is TGTGCCAGCAGTAGAAGACAGGGGGCTGGGAACACTGAAGCTTTCTTT.

This clonotype was detected ten times or more. The J gene is TRBJ2-5, the V gene TRBV29-1; D is undetermined. Germline lookup yields CDR1 SQVTM and CDR2 ANQGSEA. V lost 6 bases and J lost 3, with 23 bases in between. This CDR3 has 16 amino acids. In nucleotides, the CDR3 is TGCAGCGTGAATATGGTTGTGGGTACACTTAAAGAGACCCAGTACTTC. Its translation is CSVNMVVGTLKETQYF.

Worth noting for this clonotype: The junction departs from the called germline gene at one end, perhaps through a read error. The chain carries TRBV11-2 and TRBJ1-4; D might be TRBD1 (5 bases). The CDR3 length is 16 residues. The germline V gene encodes CDR1 SGHAT and CDR2 FQNNGV. This CDR3 reads CASSSPLGGMVEKLLF. The CDR3 coding sequence is TGTGCCAGCAGCTCTCCCTTGGGGGGGATGGTTGAAAAACTGCTTTTT.

Relative to its sample, this clonotype is medium-sized. The rearrangement links TRBV15 to TRBJ1-2; possible D gene TRBD1, 5 bases. The CDR3 has 16 amino acids. CDR1 LNHNV and CDR2 YYDKDF come from the germline V gene (reference sequence). V was cut by 3 bases and J by 4 bases, with 18 bases left in between. CDR3 nucleotides: TGTGCCACCAGCAGGGGCGGACAAGCGGGTAGCTATGGCTACACCTTC. Protein: CATSRGGQAGSYGYTF.

This clonotype was observed at least ten times. Written as DNA, the CDR3 is TGTGCCAGTTCAACAGGGGTGGGAACCGGGGAGCTGTTTTTT. Protein product: CASSTGVGTGELFF. The chain joins TRBV19 to TRBJ2-2; 7 bases are shared with TRBD1. CDR3 length: 14 residues. The J segment lost 5 bases and the V segment lost 8 bases, leaving 8 bases of the junction unmatched. In germline, CDR1 is LNHDA, CDR2 SQIVND (reference sequence).

The rearrangement joins TRBV9 to TRBJ2-2, with TRBD1 identical over 8 bases. The CDR3 is 15 amino acids. Unmatched junction bases numbered 2, after V lost 3 bases and J lost 1 base. Per germline, CDR1 SGDLS and CDR2 YYNGEE. The CDR3 loop is CASSGGQGNTGELFF. In nucleotides, the CDR3 is TGTGCCAGCAGCGGAGGACAGGGGAACACCGGGGAGCTGTTTTTT. The full variable domain, rest sourced from reference TRBV9 and TRBJ2-2, is DSGVTQTPKHLITATGQRVTLRCSPRSGDLSVYWYQQSLDQGLQFLIQYYNGEERAKGNILERFSAQQFPDLHSELNLSSLELGDSALYFCASSGGQGNTGELFFGEGSRLTVL.

This clonotype was seen a single time. The rearrangement uses TRBV18 and TRBJ2-5; no clear D. V was cut by 5 bases and J by 1 base, with 20 bases left in between. The CDR3 contains 17 residues. Germline values: CDR1 KGHSH, CDR2 LQKENI. CDR3 coding DNA: TGTGCCAGCTCAATACCCCACCTCGCCTCCTTCCAAGAGACCCAGTACTTC. Translation gives CASSIPHLASFQETQYF. Using reference TRBV18 and TRBJ2-5 for the parts outside the CDR3, the full variable domain is NAGVMQNPRHLVRRRGQEARLRCSPMKGHSHVYWYRQLPEEGLKFMVYLQKENIIDESGMPKERFSAEFPKEGPSILRIQQVVRGDSAAYFCASSIPHLASFQETQYFGPGTRLLVL.